This T cell receptor beta chain is drawn from a study of human T cells and chemical hapten exposure. General study results and limits: Compared with pre-sensitization or healthy control sets, expanded TCRs clustered more.

Time point of the sample: patch test 3, about 24 weeks after DPC sensitization. Treatment indicated: therapeutic diphenylcyclopropenone sensitization with weekly scalp DPC. The drawing of blood occurred before each patch test was applied. Ten or more counts support this clonotype. The antigen is not known. TCRdb independently ran MiXCR on the RACE reads; one entry per CDR3 protein. The table has about 76,000 distinct CDR3 sequences, 10% to 15% seen once; the top ten hold roughly 5.9%. Here the sequenced sample was whole blood, taken in connection with sensitization to the hapten diphenylcyclopropenone (DPC). This TCR derives from a woman aged 45 to 65 with alopecia areata. Some clones in this sample may be carry-over from other donors' samples.

The CDR3 here is CASSSSGTSGTRPLNNEQFF. CDR3 bases: TGTGCCAGCAGTTCCTCCGGGACTAGCGGGACCCGTCCCCTTAACAATGAGCAGTTCTTC. V is TRBV27 and J is TRBJ2-1, with 13 bases fitting TRBD2. In germline, CDR1 is MNHEY, CDR2 SMNVEV (reference sequence). The CDR3 totals 20 residues. The ends lost 4 bases at V and 5 bases at J; junction bases unmatched: 17.